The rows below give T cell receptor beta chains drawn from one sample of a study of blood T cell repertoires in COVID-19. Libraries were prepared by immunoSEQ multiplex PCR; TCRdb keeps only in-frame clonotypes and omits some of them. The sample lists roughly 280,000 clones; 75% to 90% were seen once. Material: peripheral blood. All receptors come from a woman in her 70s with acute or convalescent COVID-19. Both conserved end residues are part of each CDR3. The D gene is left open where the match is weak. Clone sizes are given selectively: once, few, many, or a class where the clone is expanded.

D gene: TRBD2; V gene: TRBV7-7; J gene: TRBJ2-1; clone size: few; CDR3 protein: CASSRTGGLGNEQFF; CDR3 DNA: TGTGCTAGCAGCCGTACGGGGGGGCTGGGCAATGAGCAGTTCTTC
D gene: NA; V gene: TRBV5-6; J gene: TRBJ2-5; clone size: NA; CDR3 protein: CASSFEETQYF; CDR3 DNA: TGTGCCAGCAGCTTCGAAGAGACCCAGTACTTC
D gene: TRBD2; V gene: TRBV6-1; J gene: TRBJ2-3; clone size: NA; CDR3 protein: CASSGPLAGALTDTQYF; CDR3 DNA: TGTGCCAGCAGTGGCCCGCTAGCGGGGGCCCTCACAGATACGCAGTATTTT
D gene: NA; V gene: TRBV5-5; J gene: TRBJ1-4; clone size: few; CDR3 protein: CASSLGARGEKLFF; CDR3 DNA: TGTGCCAGCAGCCTAGGGGCGCGTGGGGAAAAACTGTTTTTT
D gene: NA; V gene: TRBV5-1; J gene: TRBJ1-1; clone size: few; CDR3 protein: CASSLAAGLNTEAFF; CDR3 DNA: TGCGCCAGCAGCTTAGCGGCAGGATTGAACACTGAAGCTTTCTTT
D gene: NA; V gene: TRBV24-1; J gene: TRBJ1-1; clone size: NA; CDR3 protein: CATSGGGDAFF; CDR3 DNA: TGTGCCACCAGTGGAGGGGGTGACGCTTTCTTT
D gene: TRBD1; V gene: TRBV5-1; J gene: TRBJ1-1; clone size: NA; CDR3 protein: CASSGTGGPTEAFF; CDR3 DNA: TGCGCCAGCTCCGGGACAGGGGGCCCTACTGAAGCTTTCTTT
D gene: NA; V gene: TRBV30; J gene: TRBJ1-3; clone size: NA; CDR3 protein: CAWSFPTFSGNTIYF; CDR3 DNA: TGTGCCTGGAGTTTCCCGACTTTCTCTGGAAACACCATATATTTT
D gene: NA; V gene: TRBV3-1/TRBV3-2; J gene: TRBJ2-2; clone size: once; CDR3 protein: CASSRGDSGELFF; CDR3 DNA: TGTGCCAGCAGCCGGGGGGACTCCGGGGAGCTGTTTTTT
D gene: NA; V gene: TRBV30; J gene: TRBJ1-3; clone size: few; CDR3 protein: CAWSAAYGSGNTIYF; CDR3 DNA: TGTGCCTGGAGTGCAGCGTACGGGTCTGGAAACACCATATATTTT
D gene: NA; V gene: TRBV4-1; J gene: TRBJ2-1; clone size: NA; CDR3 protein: CASSQVTGSYNEQFF; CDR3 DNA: TGCGCCAGCAGCCAAGTGACAGGCTCCTACAATGAGCAGTTCTTC
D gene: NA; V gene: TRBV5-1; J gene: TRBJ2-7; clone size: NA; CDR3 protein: CASSLGRGALLSYEQYF; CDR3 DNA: TGCGCCAGCAGCTTGGGCCGGGGGGCACTACTATCCTACGAGCAGTACTTC
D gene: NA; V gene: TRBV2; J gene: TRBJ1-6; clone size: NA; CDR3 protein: CASSGSGGLDSPLHF; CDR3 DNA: TGTGCCAGCAGTGGTTCTGGTGGGCTGGATTCACCCCTCCACTTT
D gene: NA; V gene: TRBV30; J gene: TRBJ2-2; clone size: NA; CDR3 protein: CAWSDTNTGELFF; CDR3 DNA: TGTGCCTGGAGTGACACGAACACCGGGGAGCTGTTTTTT
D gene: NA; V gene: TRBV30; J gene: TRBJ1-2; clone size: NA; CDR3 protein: CAWRAEIGYTF; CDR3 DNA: TGTGCCTGGAGGGCTGAAATCGGCTACACCTTC
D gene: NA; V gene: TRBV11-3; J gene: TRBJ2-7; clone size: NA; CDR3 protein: CASSLNPRDEQYF; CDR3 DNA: TGTGCCAGCAGCTTAAACCCGAGGGACGAGCAGTACTTC
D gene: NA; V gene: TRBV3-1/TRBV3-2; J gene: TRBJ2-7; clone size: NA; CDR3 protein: CASRGDKGQYF; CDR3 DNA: TGTGCCAGCAGAGGGGACAAGGGCCAGTACTTC
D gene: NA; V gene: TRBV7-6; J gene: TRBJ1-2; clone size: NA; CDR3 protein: CASSLDRDYGYTF; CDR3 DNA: TGTGCCAGCAGCTTAGACAGGGACTATGGCTACACCTTC
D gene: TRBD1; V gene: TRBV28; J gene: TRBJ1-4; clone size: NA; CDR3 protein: CASMTGAREKLFF; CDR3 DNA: TGTGCCAGCATGACAGGGGCGCGGGAAAAACTGTTTTTT
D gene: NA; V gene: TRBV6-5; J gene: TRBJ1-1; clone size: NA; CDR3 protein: CASSYDQRPNTEAFF; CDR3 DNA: TGTGCCAGCAGTTACGATCAGCGCCCGAACACTGAAGCTTTCTTT
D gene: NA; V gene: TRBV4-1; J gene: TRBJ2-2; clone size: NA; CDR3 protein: CASSQVAGTGELFF; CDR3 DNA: TGCGCCAGCAGCCAAGTGGCAGGGACCGGGGAGCTGTTTTTT
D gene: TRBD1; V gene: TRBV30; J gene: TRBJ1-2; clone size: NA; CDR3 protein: CAWSVQAGTDGYTF; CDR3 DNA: TGTGCCTGGAGTGTACAGGCCGGGACAGATGGCTACACCTTC
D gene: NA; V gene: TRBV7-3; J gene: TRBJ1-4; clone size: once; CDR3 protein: CASSLSGVGEKLFF; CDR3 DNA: TGTGCCAGCAGCCTTTCAGGGGTCGGTGAAAAACTGTTTTTT
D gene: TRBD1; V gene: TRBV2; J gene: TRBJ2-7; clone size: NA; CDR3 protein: CASSTDRAYEQYF; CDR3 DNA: TGTGCCAGCAGTACTGACAGGGCCTACGAGCAGTACTTC
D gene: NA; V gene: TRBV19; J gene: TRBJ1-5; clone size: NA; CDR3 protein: CAVRGAPGFNQPQHF; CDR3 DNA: TGTGCCGTCCGGGGGGCCCCGGGTTTCAATCAGCCCCAGCATTTT
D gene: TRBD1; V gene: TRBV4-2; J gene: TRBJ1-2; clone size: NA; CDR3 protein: CASSQDAGTGLYGYTF; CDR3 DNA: TGTGCCAGCAGCCAAGACGCCGGGACAGGGCTCTATGGCTACACCTTC
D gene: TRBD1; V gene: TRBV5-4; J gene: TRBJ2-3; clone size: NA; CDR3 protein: CASSSERGLSTDTQYF; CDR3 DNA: TGTGCCAGCAGCTCGGAAAGGGGGCTAAGCACAGATACGCAGTATTTT
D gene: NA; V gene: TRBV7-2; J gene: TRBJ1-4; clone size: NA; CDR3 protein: CASSLGMGAEKLFF; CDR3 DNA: TGTGCCAGCAGCTTAGGGATGGGGGCCGAAAAACTGTTTTTT
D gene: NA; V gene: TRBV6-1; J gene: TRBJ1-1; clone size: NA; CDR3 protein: CASSEGGLNTEAFF; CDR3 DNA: TGTGCCAGCAGTGAAGGGGGCCTGAACACTGAAGCTTTCTTT
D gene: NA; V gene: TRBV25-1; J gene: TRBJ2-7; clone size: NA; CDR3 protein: CASSEGPHRTYEQYF; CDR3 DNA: TGTGCCAGCAGTGAAGGACCCCACAGGACGTACGAGCAGTACTTC
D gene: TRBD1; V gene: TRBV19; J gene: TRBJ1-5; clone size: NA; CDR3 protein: CASTTGQDNQPQHF; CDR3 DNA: TGTGCCAGCACCACCGGACAGGACAATCAGCCCCAGCATTTT
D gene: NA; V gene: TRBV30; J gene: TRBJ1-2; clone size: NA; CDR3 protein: CAWSGHIGNYGYTF; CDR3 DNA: TGTGCCTGGAGTGGGCACATTGGTAACTATGGCTACACCTTC
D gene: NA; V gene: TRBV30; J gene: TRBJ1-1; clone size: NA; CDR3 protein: CAWTVGRRGTEAFF; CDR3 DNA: TGTGCCTGGACCGTAGGTAGAAGGGGGACTGAAGCTTTCTTT
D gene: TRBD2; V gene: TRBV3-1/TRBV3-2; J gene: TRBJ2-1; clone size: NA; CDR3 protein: CASSPRGAGGPRGQQFF; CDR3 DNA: TGTGCCAGCAGCCCCCGAGGGGCGGGGGGCCCGCGGGGCCAGCAGTTCTTC
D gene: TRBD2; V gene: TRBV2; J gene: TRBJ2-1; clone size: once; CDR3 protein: CASSGASGGLYNEQFF; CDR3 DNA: TGTGCCAGCAGTGGGGCTAGCGGGGGTCTCTACAATGAGCAGTTCTTC
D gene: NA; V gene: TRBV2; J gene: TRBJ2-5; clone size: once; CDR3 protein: CASIRGGGQMKETQYF; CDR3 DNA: TGTGCCAGCATTCGAGGAGGGGGACAGATGAAAGAGACCCAGTACTTC
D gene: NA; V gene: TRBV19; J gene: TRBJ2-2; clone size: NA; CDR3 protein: CASSSTNTGELFF; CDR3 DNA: TGTGCCAGTAGTAGTACGAACACCGGGGAGCTGTTTTTT
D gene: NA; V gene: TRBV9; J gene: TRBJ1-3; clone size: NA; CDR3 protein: CASNDQDTAGNTIYF; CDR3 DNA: TGTGCCAGCAACGATCAGGATACTGCCGGAAACACCATATATTTT
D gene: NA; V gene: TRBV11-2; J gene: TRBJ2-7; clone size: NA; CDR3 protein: CASSPLGRVSSYEQYF; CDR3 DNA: TGTGCCAGCAGCCCCCTGGGCAGGGTAAGCTCCTACGAGCAGTACTTC
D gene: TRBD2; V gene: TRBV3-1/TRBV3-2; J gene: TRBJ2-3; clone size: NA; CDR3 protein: CASSQTAGLSTDTQYF; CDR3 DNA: TGTGCCAGCAGCCAAACAGCGGGGCTTAGCACAGATACGCAGTATTTT
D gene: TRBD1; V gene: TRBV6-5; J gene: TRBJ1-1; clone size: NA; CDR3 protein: CASSYSIQGATEAFF; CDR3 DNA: TGTGCCAGCAGTTACTCTATACAGGGGGCCACTGAAGCTTTCTTT
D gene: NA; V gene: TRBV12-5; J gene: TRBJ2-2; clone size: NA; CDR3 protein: CASGRWASRLSGELFF; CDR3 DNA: TGTGCTAGTGGGCGGTGGGCTAGCAGGTTGTCCGGGGAGCTGTTTTTT
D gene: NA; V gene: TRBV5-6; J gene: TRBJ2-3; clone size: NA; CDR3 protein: CASSRVNPTDTQYF; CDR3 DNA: TGTGCCAGCAGCCGGGTCAACCCCACAGATACGCAGTATTTT
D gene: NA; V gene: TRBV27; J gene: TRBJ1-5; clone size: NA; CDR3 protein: CASSLEWAAGQTNQPQHF; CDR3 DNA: TGTGCCAGCAGTTTGGAGTGGGCGGCAGGACAAACGAATCAGCCCCAGCATTTT
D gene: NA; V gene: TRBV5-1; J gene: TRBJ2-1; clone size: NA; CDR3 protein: CASSLVASAYNEQFF; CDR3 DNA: TGCGCCAGCAGCTTGGTAGCGTCCGCATACAATGAGCAGTTCTTC
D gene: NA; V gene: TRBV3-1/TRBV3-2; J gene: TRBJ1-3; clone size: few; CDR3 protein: CASSQGRGNTIYF; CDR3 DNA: TGTGCCAGCAGCCAGGGCCGTGGAAACACCATATATTTT
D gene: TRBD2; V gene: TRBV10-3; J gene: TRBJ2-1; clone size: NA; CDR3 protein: CATLSRLAGESYNEQFF; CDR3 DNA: TGTGCCACCCTCTCCCGACTAGCGGGGGAGTCCTACAATGAGCAGTTCTTC
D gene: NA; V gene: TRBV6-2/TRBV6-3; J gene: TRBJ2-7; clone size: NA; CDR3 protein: CASSYSRTYEQYF; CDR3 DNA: TGTGCCAGCAGTTACTCGAGGACCTACGAGCAGTACTTC
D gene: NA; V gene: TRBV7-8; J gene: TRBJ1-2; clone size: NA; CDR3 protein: CASSLITAHSYTF; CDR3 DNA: TGTGCCAGCAGCTTAATTACAGCTCATAGCTACACCTTC
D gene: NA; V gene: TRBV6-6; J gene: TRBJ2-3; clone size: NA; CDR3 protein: CASSGGWGGPTDTQYF; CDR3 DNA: TGTGCCAGCAGTGGGGGATGGGGGGGCCCCACAGATACGCAGTATTTT
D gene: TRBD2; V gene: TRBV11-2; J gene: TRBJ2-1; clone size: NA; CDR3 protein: CASSLLTSGYRGNEQFF; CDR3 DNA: TGTGCCAGCAGCTTACTCACTAGCGGGTACCGGGGGAATGAGCAGTTCTTC
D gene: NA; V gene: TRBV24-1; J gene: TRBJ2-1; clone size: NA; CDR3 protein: CATSRTGGRYSEQFF; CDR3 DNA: TGTGCCACCAGTCGCACTGGGGGCAGGTACAGTGAGCAGTTCTTC
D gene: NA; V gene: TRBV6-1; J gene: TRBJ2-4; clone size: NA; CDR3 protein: CASSEVSGRVEIQYF; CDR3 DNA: TGTGCCAGCAGTGAAGTGTCGGGCAGGGTTGAGATTCAGTACTTC
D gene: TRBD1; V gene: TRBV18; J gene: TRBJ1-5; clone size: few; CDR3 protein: CASSRQGSGQPQHF; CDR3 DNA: TGTGCCAGCTCACGACAGGGCTCGGGTCAGCCCCAGCATTTT
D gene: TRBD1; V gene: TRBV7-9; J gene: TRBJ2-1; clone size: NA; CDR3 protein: CASSGDRRPYNEQFF; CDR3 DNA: TGTGCCAGCAGCGGGGACAGGAGGCCCTACAATGAGCAGTTCTTC
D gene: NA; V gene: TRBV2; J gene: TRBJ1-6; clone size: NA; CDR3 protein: CASSEAGPGAYNSPLHF; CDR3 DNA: TGTGCCAGCAGTGAAGCAGGGCCGGGAGCCTATAATTCACCCCTCCACTTT
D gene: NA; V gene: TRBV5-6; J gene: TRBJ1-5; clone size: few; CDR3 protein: CASSLGWQNQPQHF; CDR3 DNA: TGTGCCAGCAGCTTGGGATGGCAAAATCAGCCCCAGCATTTT
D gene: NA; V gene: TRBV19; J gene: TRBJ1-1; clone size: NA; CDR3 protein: CASSRGGSRTEAFF; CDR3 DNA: TGTGCCAGTAGCAGGGGCGGGAGTCGGACTGAAGCTTTCTTT
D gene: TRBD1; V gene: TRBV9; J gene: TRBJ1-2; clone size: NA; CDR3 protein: CASRSGTGAGYTF; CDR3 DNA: TGTGCCAGCAGGAGTGGGACAGGTGCTGGCTACACCTTC